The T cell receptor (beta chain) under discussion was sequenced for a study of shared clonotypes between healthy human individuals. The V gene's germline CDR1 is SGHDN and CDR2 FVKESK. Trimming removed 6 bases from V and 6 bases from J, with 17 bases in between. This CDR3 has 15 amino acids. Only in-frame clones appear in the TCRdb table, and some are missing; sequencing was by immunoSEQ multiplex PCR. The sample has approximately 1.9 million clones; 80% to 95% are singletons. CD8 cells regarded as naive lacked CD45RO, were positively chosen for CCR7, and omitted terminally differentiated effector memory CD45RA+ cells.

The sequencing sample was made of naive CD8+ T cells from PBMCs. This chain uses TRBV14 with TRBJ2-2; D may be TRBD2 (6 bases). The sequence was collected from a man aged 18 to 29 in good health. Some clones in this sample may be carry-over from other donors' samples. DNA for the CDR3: TGTGCCAGCAGTCAGAGGAGGGGTTCCGCCGGGGAGCTGTTTTTT. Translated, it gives CASSQRRGSAGELFF.